This TCR beta chain derives from a study of shared clonotypes between healthy human individuals. General study points: Clonotypes which were not shared had lower generation probabilities than clonotypes that all four donors shared.

With 3 bases removed from V and 8 bases from J, the gap between germline ends came to 17 bases. The germline V gene encodes CDR1 SGHDT and CDR2 YYEEEE. The CDR3 has 14 residues. CD45RO-negative CD8 cells positively selected for CCR7 made up the naive population, which excluded terminally differentiated effector memory CD45RA+ cells. To note about this clone: What it recognizes is unknown.

Per the study methods: Quality scores were absent from the junction-only immunoSEQ sequences, so filtering differed. Sequencing was performed with immunoSEQ multiplex PCR; in TCRdb, only in-frame clones are kept and a portion is missing. The DNA was the basis for D and trimming; V, J and clone size are from that table. Among about 2.1 million clones listed, around 93% were seen once. The chain employs TRBV5-6 and TRBJ1-2; no clear D. The sample consisted of naive CD8+ T cells from PBMCs. This clonotype was sampled from a man between 18 and 29 years old in good health. Some clones in this sample may be carry-over from other donors' samples. The CDR3 spells CASSSMTASGGYTF. CDR3 in DNA: TGTGCCAGCAGCTCGATGACCGCCTCGGGAGGCTACACCTTC.